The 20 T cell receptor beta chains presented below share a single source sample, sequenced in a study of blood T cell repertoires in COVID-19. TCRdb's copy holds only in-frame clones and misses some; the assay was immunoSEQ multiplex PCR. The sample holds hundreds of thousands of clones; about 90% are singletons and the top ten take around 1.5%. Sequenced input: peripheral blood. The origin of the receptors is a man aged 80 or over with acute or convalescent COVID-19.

The CDR3 nucleotides read TGCGCCAGCAGCTTGGCACCGGGACAGAACACTGAAGCTTTCTTT. Its translation is CASSLAPGQNTEAFF. The rearrangement uses TRBV5-1 and TRBJ1-1; TRBD1 is a possible D gene (6 bases). This CDR3 contains 15 residues. Trimming cost V 0 bases and J 1 base, with 10 bases left between them. Germline V CDR1 and CDR2: SGHRS, YFSETQ. Full variable domain (rest looked up from reference TRBV5-1 and TRBJ1-1): KAGVTQTPRYLIKTRGQQVTLSCSPISGHRSVSWYQQTPGQGLQFLFEYFSETQRNKGNFPGRFSGRQFSNSRSEMNVSTLELGDSALYLCASSLAPGQNTEAFFGQGTRLTVV.

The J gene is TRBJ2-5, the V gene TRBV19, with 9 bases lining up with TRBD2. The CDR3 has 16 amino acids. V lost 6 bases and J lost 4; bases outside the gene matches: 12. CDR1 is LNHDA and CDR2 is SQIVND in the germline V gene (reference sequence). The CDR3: CASSPGSGGGGETQYF. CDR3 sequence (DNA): TGTGCCAGTAGCCCGGGATCAGGCGGGGGGGGAGAGACCCAGTACTTC.

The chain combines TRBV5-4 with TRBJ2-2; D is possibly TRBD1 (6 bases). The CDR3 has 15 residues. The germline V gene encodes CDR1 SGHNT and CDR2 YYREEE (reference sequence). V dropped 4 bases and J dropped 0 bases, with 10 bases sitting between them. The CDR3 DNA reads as TGTGCCAGCAGCCGGGACACTCCGAACACCGGGGAGCTGTTTTTT. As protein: CASSRDTPNTGELFF.

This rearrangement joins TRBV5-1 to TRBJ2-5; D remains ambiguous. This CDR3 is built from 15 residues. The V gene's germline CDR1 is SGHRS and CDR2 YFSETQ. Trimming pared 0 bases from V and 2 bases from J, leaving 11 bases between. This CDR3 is CASSLGLPRQETQYF. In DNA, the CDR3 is TGCGCCAGCAGCTTGGGCTTGCCCAGGCAAGAGACCCAGTACTTC.

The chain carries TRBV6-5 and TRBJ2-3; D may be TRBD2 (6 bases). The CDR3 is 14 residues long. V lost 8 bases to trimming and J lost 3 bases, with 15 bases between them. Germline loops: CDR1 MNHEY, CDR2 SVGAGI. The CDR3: CASGRAGRTDTQYF. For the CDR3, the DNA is TGTGCCAGCGGACGGGCGGGGAGGACAGATACGCAGTATTTT.

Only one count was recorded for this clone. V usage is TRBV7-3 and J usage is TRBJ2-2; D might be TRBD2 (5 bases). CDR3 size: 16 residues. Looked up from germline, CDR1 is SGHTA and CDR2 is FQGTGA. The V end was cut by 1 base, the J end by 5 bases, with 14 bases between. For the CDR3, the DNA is TGTGCCAGCAGCTTAAGTGGCGGGTTTGAGACCGGGGAGCTGTTTTTT. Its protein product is CASSLSGGFETGELFF.

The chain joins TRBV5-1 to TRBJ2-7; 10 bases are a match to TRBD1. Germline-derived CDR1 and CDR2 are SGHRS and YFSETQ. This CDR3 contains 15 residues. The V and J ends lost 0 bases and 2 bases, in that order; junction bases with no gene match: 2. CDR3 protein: CASSLGQGAPYEQYF. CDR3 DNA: TGCGCCAGCAGCTTGGGACAGGGGGCCCCCTACGAGCAGTACTTC.

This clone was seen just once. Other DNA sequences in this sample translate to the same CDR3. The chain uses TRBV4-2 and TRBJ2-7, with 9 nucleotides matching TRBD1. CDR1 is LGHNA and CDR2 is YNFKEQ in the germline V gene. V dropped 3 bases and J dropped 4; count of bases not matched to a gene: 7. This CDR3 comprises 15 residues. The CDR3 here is CASSQAGTGPYEQYF. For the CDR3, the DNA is TGTGCCAGCAGCCAGGCCGGGACAGGGCCTTACGAGCAGTACTTC.

The CDR3 reads CASSLGQAHEKLFF. Written as DNA, the CDR3 is TGTGCCAGTAGTTTGGGACAGGCTCATGAAAAACTGTTTTTT. This chain connects TRBV19 to TRBJ1-4; 8 positions agree with TRBD1. Germline trimming cut 5 bases from V and 6 bases from J; bases unmatched to any gene: 5. The CDR3 is 14 amino acids. Germline CDR1 is LNHDA and CDR2 is SQIVND (reference sequence).

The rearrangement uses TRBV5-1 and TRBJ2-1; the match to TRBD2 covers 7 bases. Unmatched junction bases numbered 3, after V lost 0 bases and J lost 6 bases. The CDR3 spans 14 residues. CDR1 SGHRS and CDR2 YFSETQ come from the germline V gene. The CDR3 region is CASSLVAGSNEQFF. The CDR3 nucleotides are TGCGCCAGCAGCTTGGTAGCGGGTTCCAATGAGCAGTTCTTC.

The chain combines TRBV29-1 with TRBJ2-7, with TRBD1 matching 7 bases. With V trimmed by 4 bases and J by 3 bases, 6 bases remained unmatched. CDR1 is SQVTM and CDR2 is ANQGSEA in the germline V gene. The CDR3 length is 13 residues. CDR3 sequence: CSVAPGQNYEQYF. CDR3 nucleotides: TGCAGCGTTGCCCCGGGACAGAACTACGAGCAGTACTTC.

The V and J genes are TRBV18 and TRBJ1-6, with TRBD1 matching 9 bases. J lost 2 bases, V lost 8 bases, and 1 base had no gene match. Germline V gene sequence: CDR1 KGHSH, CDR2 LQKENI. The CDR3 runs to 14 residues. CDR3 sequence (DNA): TGTGCCAGCCGGACAGGGGCCTATAATTCACCCCTCCACTTT. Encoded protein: CASRTGAYNSPLHF.

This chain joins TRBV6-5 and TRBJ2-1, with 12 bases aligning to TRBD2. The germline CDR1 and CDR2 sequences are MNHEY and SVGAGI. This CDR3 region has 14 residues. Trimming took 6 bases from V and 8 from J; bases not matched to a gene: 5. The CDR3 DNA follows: TGTGCCAGCAGGACTAGCGGGAGTAGTTATGAGCAGTTCTTC. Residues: CASRTSGSSYEQFF.

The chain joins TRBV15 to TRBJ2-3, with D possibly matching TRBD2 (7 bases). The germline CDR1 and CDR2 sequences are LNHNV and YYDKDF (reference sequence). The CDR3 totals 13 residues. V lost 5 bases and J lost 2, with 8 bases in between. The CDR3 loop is CATSRGATDTQYF. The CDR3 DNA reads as TGTGCCACCAGCCGGGGGGCCACAGATACGCAGTATTTT.

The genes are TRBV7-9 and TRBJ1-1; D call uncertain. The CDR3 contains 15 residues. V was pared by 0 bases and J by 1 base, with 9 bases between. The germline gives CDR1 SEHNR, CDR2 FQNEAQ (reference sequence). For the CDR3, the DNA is TGTGCCAGCAGCTTAGCGGTGACAAAGAACACTGAAGCTTTCTTT. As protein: CASSLAVTKNTEAFF.

This CDR3 reads CASSPQTSGTIYEQYF. The CDR3 DNA follows: TGTGCCAGCAGCCCCCAGACTAGCGGGACAATCTACGAGCAGTACTTC. The rearrangement joins TRBV7-2 to TRBJ2-7; 11 bases fit TRBD2. Germline loops: CDR1 SGHTA, CDR2 FQGNSA. The CDR3 totals 16 residues. V shed 5 bases and J 3 bases; nucleotides not matched to a gene: 9.

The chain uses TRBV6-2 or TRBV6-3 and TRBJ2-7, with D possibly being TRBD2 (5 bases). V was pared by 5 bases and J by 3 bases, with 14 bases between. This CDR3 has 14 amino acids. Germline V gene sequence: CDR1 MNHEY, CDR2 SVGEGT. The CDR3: CASSITKAGYEQYF. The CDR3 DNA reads TGTGCCAGCAGTATCACGAAGGCGGGCTACGAGCAGTACTTC.

The CDR3 sequence is CASSFLESTEAFF. For the CDR3, the DNA is TGTGCCAGCAGCTTTTTGGAGTCCACTGAAGCTTTCTTT. The chain is built from TRBV5-5 and TRBJ1-1, with unresolved D. V lost 2 bases, J lost 4 bases, and 9 bases lay in between. Germline V gives CDR1 SGHKS, CDR2 YYEKEE (reference sequence). The CDR3 is 13 residues long.

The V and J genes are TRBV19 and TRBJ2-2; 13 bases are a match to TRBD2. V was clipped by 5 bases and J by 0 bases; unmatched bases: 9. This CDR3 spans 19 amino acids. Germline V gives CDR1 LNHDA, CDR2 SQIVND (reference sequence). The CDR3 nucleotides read TGTGCCAGTAGTGCCCGACTAGCGGGAGGTTTTGCGAACACCGGGGAGCTGTTTTTT. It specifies CASSARLAGGFANTGELFF.

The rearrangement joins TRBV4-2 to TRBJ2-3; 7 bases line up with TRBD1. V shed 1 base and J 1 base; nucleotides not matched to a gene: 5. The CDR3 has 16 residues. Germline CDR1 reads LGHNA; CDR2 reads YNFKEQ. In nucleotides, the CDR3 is TGTGCCAGCAGCCAAGCGGGACAGCTGGGCACAGATACGCAGTATTTT. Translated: CASSQAGQLGTDTQYF.